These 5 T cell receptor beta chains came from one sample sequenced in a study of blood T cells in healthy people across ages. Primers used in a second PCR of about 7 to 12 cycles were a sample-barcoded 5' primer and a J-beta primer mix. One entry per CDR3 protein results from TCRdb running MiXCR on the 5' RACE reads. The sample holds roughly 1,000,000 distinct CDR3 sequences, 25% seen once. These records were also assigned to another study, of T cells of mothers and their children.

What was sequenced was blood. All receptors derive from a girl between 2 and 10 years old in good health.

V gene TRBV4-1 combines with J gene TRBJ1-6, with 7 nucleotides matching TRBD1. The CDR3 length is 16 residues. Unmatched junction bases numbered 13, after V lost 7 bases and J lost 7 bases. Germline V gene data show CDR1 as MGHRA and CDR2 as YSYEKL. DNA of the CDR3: TGCGCCAGCAAGCCAGTTGGACAGGCGCCGAATTCACCCCTCCACTTT. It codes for CASKPVGQAPNSPLHF.

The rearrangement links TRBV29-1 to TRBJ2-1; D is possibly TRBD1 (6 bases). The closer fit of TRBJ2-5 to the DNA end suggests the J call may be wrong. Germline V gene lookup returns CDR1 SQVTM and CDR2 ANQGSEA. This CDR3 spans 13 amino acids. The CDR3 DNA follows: TGCAGCGTGGTGGAAGGGGGTAGGGAGACCCAGTACTTC. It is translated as CSVVEGGRETQYF.

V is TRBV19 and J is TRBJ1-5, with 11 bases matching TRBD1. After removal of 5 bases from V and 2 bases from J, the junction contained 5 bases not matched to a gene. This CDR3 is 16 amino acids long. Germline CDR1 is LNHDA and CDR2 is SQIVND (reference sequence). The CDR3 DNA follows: TGTGCCAGTAGTTTATGGACAGGGGGCGGCAATCAGCCCCAGCATTTT. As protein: CASSLWTGGGNQPQHF.

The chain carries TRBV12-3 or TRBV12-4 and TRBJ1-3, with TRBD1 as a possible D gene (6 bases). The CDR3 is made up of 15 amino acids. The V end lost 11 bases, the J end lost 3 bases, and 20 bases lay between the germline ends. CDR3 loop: CAALGGGPLGNTIYF. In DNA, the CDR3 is TGTGCCGCCCTTGGGGGGGGGCCACTTGGAAACACCATATATTTT.

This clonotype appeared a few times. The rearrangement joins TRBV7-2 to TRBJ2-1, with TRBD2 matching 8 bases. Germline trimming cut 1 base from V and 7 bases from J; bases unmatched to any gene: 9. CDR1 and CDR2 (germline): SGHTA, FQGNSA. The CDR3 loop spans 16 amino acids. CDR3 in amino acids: CASSLGHGGGYNEQFF. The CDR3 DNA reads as TGTGCCAGCAGCTTAGGTCACGGGGGGGGTTATAATGAGCAGTTCTTC.